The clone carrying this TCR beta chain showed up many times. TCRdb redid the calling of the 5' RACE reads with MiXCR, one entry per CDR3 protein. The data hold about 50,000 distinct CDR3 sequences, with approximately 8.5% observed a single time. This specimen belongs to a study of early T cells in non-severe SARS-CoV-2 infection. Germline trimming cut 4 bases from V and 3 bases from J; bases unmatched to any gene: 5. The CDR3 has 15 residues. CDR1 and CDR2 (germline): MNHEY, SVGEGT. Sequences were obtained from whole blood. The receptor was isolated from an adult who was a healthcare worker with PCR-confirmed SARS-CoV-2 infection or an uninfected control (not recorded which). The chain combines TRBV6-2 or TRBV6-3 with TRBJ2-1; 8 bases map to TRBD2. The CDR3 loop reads CASSFISGGYNEQFF. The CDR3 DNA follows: TGTGCCAGCAGTTTTATAAGCGGGGGCTACAATGAGCAGTTCTTC.